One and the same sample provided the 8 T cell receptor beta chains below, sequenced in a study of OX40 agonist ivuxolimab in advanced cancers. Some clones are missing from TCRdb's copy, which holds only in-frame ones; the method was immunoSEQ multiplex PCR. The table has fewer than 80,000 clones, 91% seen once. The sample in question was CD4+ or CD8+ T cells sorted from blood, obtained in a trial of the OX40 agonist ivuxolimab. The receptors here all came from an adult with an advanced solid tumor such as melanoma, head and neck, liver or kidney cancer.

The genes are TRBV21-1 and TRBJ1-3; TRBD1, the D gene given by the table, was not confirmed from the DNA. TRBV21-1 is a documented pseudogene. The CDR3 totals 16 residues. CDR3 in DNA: TGTGCCAGCAGCATAGAGGACAGGAGCTCTGGAAACACCATATATTTT. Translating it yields CASSIEDRSSGNTIYF.

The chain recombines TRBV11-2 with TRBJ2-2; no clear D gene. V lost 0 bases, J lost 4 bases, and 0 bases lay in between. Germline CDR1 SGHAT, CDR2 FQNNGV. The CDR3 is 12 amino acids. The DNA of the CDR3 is TGTGCCAGCAGCTTAGACACCGGGGAGCTGTTTTTT. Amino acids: CASSLDTGELFF.

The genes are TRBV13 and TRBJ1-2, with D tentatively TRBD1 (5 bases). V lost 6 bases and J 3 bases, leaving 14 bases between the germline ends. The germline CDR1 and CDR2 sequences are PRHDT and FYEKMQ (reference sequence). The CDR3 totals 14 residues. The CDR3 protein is CASRAGRGDYGYTF. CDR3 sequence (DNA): TGTGCCAGCAGAGCGGGGCGGGGGGACTATGGCTACACCTTC.

The CDR3 loop is CASSLSIGDRGDYGYTF. The CDR3 DNA sequence: TGTGCCAGCAGTTTATCGATTGGGGACAGGGGCGACTATGGCTACACCTTC. The chain links TRBV27 to TRBJ1-2, with 10 bases fitting TRBD1. The CDR3 covers 17 residues. V lost 0 bases to trimming and J lost 3 bases; unmatched junction nucleotides: 7. Germline CDR1 reads MNHEY; CDR2 reads SMNVEV (reference sequence).

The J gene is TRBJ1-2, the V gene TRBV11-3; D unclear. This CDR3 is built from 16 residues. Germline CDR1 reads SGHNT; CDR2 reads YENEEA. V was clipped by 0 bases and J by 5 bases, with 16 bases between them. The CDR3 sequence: CASSLDRRGAKYGYTF. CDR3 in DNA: TGTGCCAGCAGCTTAGACCGCCGGGGTGCCAAATATGGCTACACCTTC. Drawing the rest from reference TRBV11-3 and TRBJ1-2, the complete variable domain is EAGVVQSPRYKIIEKKQPVAFWCNPISGHNTLYWYLQNLGQGPELLIRYENEEAVDDSQLPKDRFSAERLKGVDSTLKIQPAELGDSAVYLCASSLDRRGAKYGYTFGSGTRLTVV.

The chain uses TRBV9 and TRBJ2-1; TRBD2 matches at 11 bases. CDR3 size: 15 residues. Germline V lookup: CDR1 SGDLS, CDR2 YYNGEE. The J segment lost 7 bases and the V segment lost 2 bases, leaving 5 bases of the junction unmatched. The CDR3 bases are TGTGCCAGCAGCGTGGGACTAGCGGCAGCTAATGAGCAGTTCTTC. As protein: CASSVGLAAANEQFF.

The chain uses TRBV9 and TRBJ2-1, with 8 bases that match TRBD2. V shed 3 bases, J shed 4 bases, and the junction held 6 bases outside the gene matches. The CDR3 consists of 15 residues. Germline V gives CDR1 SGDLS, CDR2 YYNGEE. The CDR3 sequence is CASSAGSGVYNEQFF. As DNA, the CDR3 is TGTGCCAGCAGCGCCGGTAGCGGGGTATACAATGAGCAGTTCTTC.

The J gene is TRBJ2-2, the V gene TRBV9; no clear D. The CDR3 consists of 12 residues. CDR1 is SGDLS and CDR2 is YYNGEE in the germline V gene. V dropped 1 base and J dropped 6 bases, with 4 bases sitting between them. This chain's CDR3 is CASSVTAGELFF. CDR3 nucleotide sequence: TGTGCCAGCAGCGTAACGGCCGGGGAGCTGTTTTTT.